The clone carrying this TCR beta chain appeared once. The protocol was immunoSEQ multiplex PCR, while the TCRdb copy is restricted to in-frame clones and leaves out a portion. The table records more than 85,000 clones, 90% of them present only once. The data were obtained in a study of OX40 agonist ivuxolimab in advanced cancers. Overall study: Patients received intravenous ivuxolimab every 2 weeks at 0.01 to 10 mg/kg. Patients enrolled in dose escalation were diagnosed with hepatocellular carcinoma, melanoma, renal cell or head and neck cancer.

The sample was CD4+ or CD8+ T cells sorted from blood, taken in a trial of the OX40 agonist ivuxolimab. This clonotype was obtained from an adult with an advanced solid tumor such as melanoma, head and neck, liver or kidney cancer.

CDR3: CASSIRGQAGEKLFF. CDR3 in DNA: TGTGCCAGTAGTATTAGGGGGCAGGCGGGTGAAAAACTGTTTTTT. This sequence joins TRBV19 and TRBJ1-4, with 7 bases aligning to TRBD1. Germline assignment: CDR1 LNHDA and CDR2 SQIVND (reference sequence). CDR3 length: 15 amino acids. V dropped 3 bases and J dropped 7; count of bases not matched to a gene: 8.